This T cell receptor beta chain was identified during a study of T-cell memory formation after mild COVID-19. General study findings and limits: Mostly located in CM and EM were contracting CD4+ clones, with contracting CD8+ clones located in EMRA.

This clonotype was seen ten or more times. As yet, its antigen is unknown. At one end, the junction sequence differs from germline, possibly due to a read error. The CDR3 totals 11 residues. Libraries for TCRalpha and TCRbeta carried sample barcodes and unique molecular identifiers via 5'RACE. One entry per CDR3 protein results from TCRdb running MiXCR on the 5' RACE reads. The sample lists 350,000 to 550,000 distinct CDR3 sequences, around 17% seen once, with around a fifth in the top ten. The chain employs TRBV12-3 or TRBV12-4 and TRBJ2-1; D unresolved. The sequence derives from a man aged 18-30 years who had mild COVID-19 (a few samples of this study predate the infection). Cell type and time point are not known. Sample: PBMCs or a T cell subset sorted from them (not recorded which). The CDR3 loop reads CASSFSNEQFF. CDR3 bases: TGCGCCAGCAGCTTTTCCAATGAGCAGTTCTTC.